These T cell receptor beta chains were read from a single sample in a study of T-cell reconstitution after alpha-beta-depleted transplantation in children. MiXCR, run by TCRdb on the PCR reads, gives a single entry per CDR3 protein. The sample shows some 500,000 distinct CDR3 sequences, about a sixth of them seen only once. The sequenced sample was PBMCs from the stem cell graft donor, obtained from the stem cell graft. The source is a human donor who donated a stem cell graft to a child with acute lymphoblastic leukemia. Each CDR3 is given with its conserved first and last residue. Each record gives: D gene, clone size, V gene, J gene, CDR3 length, CDR3 protein, CDR3 DNA. D genes are given only for firm matches. Size is omitted from some rows. Given values are once, few, many or a class for expanded clones.

d_gene: NA
abundance: few
v_gene: TRBV15
j_gene: TRBJ2-7
len: 13
CDR3aa: CATSFRGAYEQYF
CDR3nt: TGTGCCACCAGCTTCAGGGGGGCCTACGAGCAGTACTTC

d_gene: NA
abundance: few
v_gene: TRBV20-1
j_gene: TRBJ1-4
len: 15
CDR3aa: CSARFAEPTNEKLFF
CDR3nt: TGCAGTGCTAGGTTCGCGGAGCCAACTAATGAAAAACTGTTTTTT

d_gene: NA
abundance: few
v_gene: TRBV9
j_gene: TRBJ1-5
len: 15
CDR3aa: CASSVSPGSNQPQHF
CDR3nt: TGTGCCAGCAGCGTTAGCCCAGGGTCCAATCAGCCCCAGCATTTT

d_gene: NA
abundance: NA
v_gene: TRBV6-1
j_gene: TRBJ1-1
len: 14
CDR3aa: CASTTSGSNTEAFF
CDR3nt: TGTGCCAGCACCACCTCAGGGTCGAACACTGAAGCTTTCTTT

d_gene: TRBD1
abundance: NA
v_gene: TRBV18
j_gene: TRBJ2-5
len: 13
CDR3aa: CASSRRQGETQYF
CDR3nt: TGTGCCAGCTCACGGCGACAGGGAGAGACCCAGTACTTC

d_gene: NA
abundance: NA
v_gene: TRBV5-6
j_gene: TRBJ1-5
len: 14
CDR3aa: CASSLGGAYQPQHF
CDR3nt: TGTGCCAGCAGCTTGGGGGGGGCCTATCAGCCCCAGCATTTT

d_gene: NA
abundance: few
v_gene: TRBV10-3
j_gene: TRBJ1-2
len: 12
CDR3aa: CAISDGVGGYTF
CDR3nt: TGTGCCATCAGTGACGGGGTTGGGGGCTACACCTTC

d_gene: NA
abundance: NA
v_gene: TRBV5-1
j_gene: TRBJ1-1
len: 13
CDR3aa: CASSLEGFAEAFF
CDR3nt: TGCGCCAGCAGCTTGGAAGGGTTCGCTGAAGCTTTCTTT

d_gene: NA
abundance: few
v_gene: TRBV12-3/TRBV12-4
j_gene: TRBJ1-5
len: 13
CDR3aa: CASTKRGEQAQHF
CDR3nt: TGTGCCAGCACCAAGAGGGGGGAACAGGCCCAGCATTTT

d_gene: NA
abundance: NA
v_gene: TRBV7-9
j_gene: TRBJ2-7
len: 15
CDR3aa: CASSPGLGASYEQYF
CDR3nt: TGTGCCAGCAGCCCCGGACTCGGAGCCTCCTACGAGCAGTACTTC

d_gene: TRBD2
abundance: NA
v_gene: TRBV5-1
j_gene: TRBJ2-5
len: 17
CDR3aa: CASSFKLAGNLLETQYF
CDR3nt: TGCGCCAGCAGCTTTAAATTAGCGGGAAACCTTTTAGAGACCCAGTACTTC

d_gene: NA
abundance: few
v_gene: TRBV6-5
j_gene: TRBJ1-2
len: 12
CDR3aa: CASSYSRNGYTF
CDR3nt: TGTGCCAGCAGTTACTCGAGGAATGGCTACACCTTC

d_gene: NA
abundance: few
v_gene: TRBV20-1
j_gene: TRBJ1-1
len: 16
CDR3aa: CSARDLSHPGFTEAFF
CDR3nt: TGCAGTGCTAGAGATTTGAGCCACCCCGGTTTCACTGAAGCTTTCTTT

d_gene: NA
abundance: NA
v_gene: TRBV21-1
j_gene: TRBJ1-2
len: 16
CDR3aa: CASGVSRTASSGGYTF
CDR3nt: TGTGCCAGCGGCGTCAGTCGGACAGCCTCCTCCGGTGGCTACACCTTC

d_gene: TRBD2
abundance: few
v_gene: TRBV5-6
j_gene: TRBJ2-3
len: 18
CDR3aa: CASSLAVVAGGISDTQYF
CDR3nt: TGTGCCAGCAGCTTGGCCGTGGTAGCGGGAGGAATATCAGATACGCAGTATTTT

d_gene: NA
abundance: NA
v_gene: TRBV9
j_gene: TRBJ2-1
len: 12
CDR3aa: CASGGALGEQFF
CDR3nt: TGTGCCAGTGGGGGGGCACTGGGTGAGCAGTTCTTC

d_gene: TRBD1
abundance: few
v_gene: TRBV24-1
j_gene: TRBJ2-1
len: 16
CDR3aa: CATSDFEGAGLGEQFF
CDR3nt: TGTGCCACCAGTGATTTTGAGGGGGCAGGGTTGGGTGAGCAGTTCTTC

d_gene: TRBD2
abundance: few
v_gene: TRBV2
j_gene: TRBJ2-1
len: 14
CDR3aa: CASRDGTRRNEQFF
CDR3nt: TGTGCCAGCAGGGACGGGACTAGAAGGAATGAGCAGTTCTTC

d_gene: NA
abundance: few
v_gene: TRBV11-3
j_gene: TRBJ2-1
len: 15
CDR3aa: CASSSLLASYNEQFF
CDR3nt: TGTGCCAGCAGCTCCCTTCTGGCGTCTTACAATGAGCAGTTCTTC

d_gene: NA
abundance: few
v_gene: TRBV20-1
j_gene: TRBJ2-7
len: 14
CDR3aa: CSAPRGQASYEQYF
CDR3nt: TGCAGTGCCCCCAGGGGCCAAGCCTCCTACGAGCAGTACTTC

d_gene: TRBD2
abundance: NA
v_gene: TRBV20-1
j_gene: TRBJ2-3
len: 17
CDR3aa: CSATTLAGGPEQDTQYF
CDR3nt: TGCAGTGCTACGACCCTAGCGGGAGGGCCCGAACAAGATACGCAGTATTTT

d_gene: NA
abundance: few
v_gene: TRBV27
j_gene: TRBJ2-5
len: 16
CDR3aa: CASSSLDGPRGGTQYF
CDR3nt: TGTGCCAGCAGTTCCCTTGACGGGCCCAGAGGAGGGACCCAGTACTTC

d_gene: TRBD1
abundance: NA
v_gene: TRBV27
j_gene: TRBJ2-3
len: 13
CDR3aa: CASSSDRADTQYF
CDR3nt: TGTGCCAGCAGTTCAGACAGGGCGGATACGCAGTATTTT

d_gene: TRBD2
abundance: few
v_gene: TRBV10-1
j_gene: TRBJ2-7
len: 14
CDR3aa: CATQGTSGSNEQYF
CDR3nt: TGCGCCACCCAGGGGACTAGCGGGAGTAACGAGCAGTACTTC

d_gene: NA
abundance: few
v_gene: TRBV27
j_gene: TRBJ1-5
len: 12
CDR3aa: CASSSYGQPQHF
CDR3nt: TGTGCCAGCAGTTCCTACGGTCAGCCCCAGCATTTT

d_gene: NA
abundance: NA
v_gene: TRBV18
j_gene: TRBJ2-1
len: 14
CDR3aa: CASSPISRNNEQFF
CDR3nt: TGTGCCAGCTCACCGATAAGCAGAAACAATGAGCAGTTCTTC

d_gene: TRBD2
abundance: NA
v_gene: TRBV5-1
j_gene: TRBJ2-7
len: 16
CDR3aa: CASSWGTSSYSYEQYF
CDR3nt: TGCGCCAGCAGCTGGGGGACTAGCTCTTACTCCTACGAGCAGTACTTC

d_gene: NA
abundance: NA
v_gene: TRBV10-2
j_gene: TRBJ1-2
len: 13
CDR3aa: CASSAGILYGYTF
CDR3nt: TGCGCCAGCAGTGCCGGCATCCTCTATGGCTACACCTTC

d_gene: NA
abundance: NA
v_gene: TRBV12-3/TRBV12-4
j_gene: TRBJ2-5
len: 16
CDR3aa: CASSHGPPGPGITQYF
CDR3nt: TGTGCCAGCAGCCACGGACCTCCCGGGCCCGGTATAACCCAGTACTTC

d_gene: NA
abundance: NA
v_gene: TRBV29-1
j_gene: TRBJ2-1
len: 15
CDR3aa: CSVEGGAEGWNEQFF
CDR3nt: TGCAGCGTTGAAGGAGGGGCCGAGGGCTGGAATGAGCAGTTCTTC

d_gene: NA
abundance: NA
v_gene: TRBV7-8
j_gene: TRBJ1-3
len: 16
CDR3aa: CASSLRLGASGNTIYF
CDR3nt: TGTGCCAGCAGCTTAAGGTTGGGGGCCTCTGGAAACACCATATATTTT

d_gene: TRBD2
abundance: NA
v_gene: TRBV20-1
j_gene: TRBJ2-7
len: 15
CDR3aa: CSARALAGLTGEQYF
CDR3nt: TGCAGTGCTAGAGCACTAGCGGGATTAACTGGCGAGCAGTACTTC

d_gene: NA
abundance: NA
v_gene: TRBV28
j_gene: TRBJ2-7
len: 14
CDR3aa: CASSSLDGLYEQYF
CDR3nt: TGTGCCAGCAGTTCTTTGGACGGATTATACGAGCAGTACTTC

d_gene: TRBD2
abundance: few
v_gene: TRBV2
j_gene: TRBJ2-2
len: 16
CDR3aa: CASSGLAEAPGGELFF
CDR3nt: TGTGCCAGCAGCGGACTAGCGGAGGCCCCTGGGGGGGAGCTGTTTTTT

d_gene: NA
abundance: NA
v_gene: TRBV6-5
j_gene: TRBJ1-1
len: 15
CDR3aa: CASSSGATGDSSFFF
CDR3nt: TGTGCCAGCAGTTCTGGGGCGACAGGAGACTCCTCTTTTTTCTTT

d_gene: NA
abundance: few
v_gene: TRBV20-1
j_gene: TRBJ2-1
len: 14
CDR3aa: CSAPIPGPHNEQFF
CDR3nt: TGCAGTGCTCCAATTCCGGGACCCCACAATGAGCAGTTCTTC

d_gene: NA
abundance: few
v_gene: TRBV12-3/TRBV12-4
j_gene: TRBJ2-7
len: 14
CDR3aa: CASSFQGLTYEQYF
CDR3nt: TGTGCCAGCAGTTTCCAGGGGCTTACCTACGAGCAGTACTTC

d_gene: NA
abundance: NA
v_gene: TRBV13
j_gene: TRBJ2-7
len: 14
CDR3aa: CASSRPTENYDQYF
CDR3nt: TGTGCCAGCAGCCGCCCGACAGAAAACTACGACCAGTACTTC

d_gene: NA
abundance: NA
v_gene: TRBV7-9
j_gene: TRBJ1-5
len: 12
CDR3aa: CASSSQDQPQHF
CDR3nt: TGTGCCAGCAGCAGCCAAGATCAGCCCCAGCATTTT

d_gene: NA
abundance: few
v_gene: TRBV12-3/TRBV12-4
j_gene: TRBJ1-4
len: 14
CDR3aa: CASSLTLMGEKLFF
CDR3nt: TGTGCCAGCAGTTTAACCTTAATGGGGGAAAAACTGTTTTTT

d_gene: NA
abundance: few
v_gene: TRBV10-3
j_gene: TRBJ2-3
len: 17
CDR3aa: CAISESPQRARTDTQYF
CDR3nt: TGTGCCATCAGTGAGTCCCCCCAGCGGGCCCGCACAGATACGCAGTATTTT

d_gene: NA
abundance: few
v_gene: TRBV6-1
j_gene: TRBJ2-7
len: 14
CDR3aa: CASRRDSGSYEQYF
CDR3nt: TGTGCCAGCAGGAGGGATTCTGGGTCCTACGAGCAGTACTTC

d_gene: NA
abundance: NA
v_gene: TRBV7-9
j_gene: TRBJ2-7
len: 13
CDR3aa: CASSFGSGYEQYF
CDR3nt: TGTGCCAGCAGCTTTGGGTCGGGCTACGAGCAGTACTTC

d_gene: NA
abundance: NA
v_gene: TRBV5-1
j_gene: TRBJ1-3
len: 14
CDR3aa: CASRLQSSGNTIYF
CDR3nt: TGCGCCAGCAGACTCCAGAGCTCTGGAAACACCATATATTTT

d_gene: NA
abundance: NA
v_gene: TRBV29-1
j_gene: TRBJ1-2
len: 12
CDR3aa: CSVPAGRGGYTF
CDR3nt: TGCAGCGTCCCCGCGGGGAGGGGTGGCTACACCTTC

d_gene: NA
abundance: NA
v_gene: TRBV3-1
j_gene: TRBJ1-2
len: 13
CDR3aa: CASSQDRGSGYTF
CDR3nt: TGTGCCAGCAGCCAAGATCGGGGGTCCGGCTACACCTTC

d_gene: NA
abundance: few
v_gene: TRBV2
j_gene: TRBJ2-1
len: 17
CDR3aa: CASTIRTSSGAYNEQFF
CDR3nt: TGTGCCAGCACCATAAGAACGTCCTCTGGCGCTTACAATGAGCAGTTCTTC

d_gene: TRBD1
abundance: NA
v_gene: TRBV5-1
j_gene: TRBJ1-1
len: 14
CDR3aa: CASGQGGMNTEAFF
CDR3nt: TGCGCCAGCGGACAGGGCGGAATGAACACTGAAGCTTTCTTT

d_gene: TRBD2
abundance: NA
v_gene: TRBV19
j_gene: TRBJ2-1
len: 15
CDR3aa: CASSSRTSGGNEQFF
CDR3nt: TGTGCCAGTAGTTCACGGACTAGCGGGGGAAATGAGCAGTTCTTC

d_gene: TRBD2
abundance: few
v_gene: TRBV4-1
j_gene: TRBJ2-7
len: 20
CDR3aa: CASSQDLYLAGEFGSYEQYF
CDR3nt: TGCGCCAGCAGCCAAGATCTATACCTAGCGGGAGAATTCGGGTCCTACGAGCAGTACTTC